This T cell receptor beta chain was captured by sequencing in a study of T cells after yellow fever vaccination. CDR3 length: 18 residues. Germline trimming cut 2 bases from V and 2 bases from J; bases unmatched to any gene: 12. In making TCR cDNA, 5'RACE template switching added a universal primer site and UMIs to it. One entry per CDR3 protein, called by TCRdb with MiXCR from the 5' RACE reads. The sample shows some 97,000 distinct CDR3 sequences, roughly 6% of them seen only once. The V and J genes are TRBV12-3 or TRBV12-4 and TRBJ2-5, with 9 bases identical to TRBD2. The origin of this receptor is a man younger than 35 who received the YFV17D yellow fever vaccine. This specimen was CD8+ T cells sorted from PBMCs, taken 10 days after the yellow fever booster vaccination. CDR3 sequence reads: CASSLTWLAGSGQETQYF. The CDR3 nucleotides read TGTGCCAGCAGTTTAACGTGGCTAGCGGGGTCGGGGCAAGAGACCCAGTACTTC.